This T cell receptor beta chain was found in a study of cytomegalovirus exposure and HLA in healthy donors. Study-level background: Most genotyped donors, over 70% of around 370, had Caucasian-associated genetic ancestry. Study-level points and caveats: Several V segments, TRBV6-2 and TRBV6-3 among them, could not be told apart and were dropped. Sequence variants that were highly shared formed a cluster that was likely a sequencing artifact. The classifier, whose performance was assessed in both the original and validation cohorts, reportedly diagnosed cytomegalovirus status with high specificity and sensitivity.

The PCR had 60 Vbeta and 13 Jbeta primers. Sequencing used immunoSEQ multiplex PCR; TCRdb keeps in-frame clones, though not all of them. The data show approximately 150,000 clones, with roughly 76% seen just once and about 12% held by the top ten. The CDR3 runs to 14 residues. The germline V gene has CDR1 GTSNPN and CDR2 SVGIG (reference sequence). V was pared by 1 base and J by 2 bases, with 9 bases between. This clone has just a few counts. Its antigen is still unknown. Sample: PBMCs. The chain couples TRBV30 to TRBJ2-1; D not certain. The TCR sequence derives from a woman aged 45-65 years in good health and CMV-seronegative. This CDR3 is CAWSEAITYNEQFF. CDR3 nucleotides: TGTGCCTGGAGTGAAGCGATCACCTACAATGAGCAGTTCTTC.